This T cell receptor beta chain stems from a study of blood T cell repertoires in COVID-19 (dated by TCRdb to the early 2020s). Broadly, across the study: Samples covering the acute and convalescent phases of COVID-19 were provided by collaborators in the United States, Italy and Spain. The material from the prospective study consisted of cDNA or gDNA derived from T cells, B-cell-depleted T cells, or PBMCs. Subjects who had been exposed to COVID-19, were actively infected with it, or had recovered from it provided the deeply sampled blood TCRbeta repertoires that made up the dataset. The repertoires were made available in a free public database intended to serve as a resource for research on the immune response to SARS-CoV-2. Samples came from the ongoing ImmuneRACE study (first 160 participants) plus 1,254 subjects from 6 global collaborators. The sample metadata nearly always contained a de-identified subject ID, COVID-19 status, age in years and sex. Where available, HLA class I and class II types were taken from metadata supplied by the sample provider and were not determined by assay-based typing. The full study reports these points: The amount of clinical and demographic metadata varied by source and participant and was provided uncurated.

TCRbeta CDR3 regions were amplified from genomic DNA by means of the immunoSEQ Assay, a bias-controlled multiplex PCR. As for the authors' bioinformatics: The number of nucleated cells in each sample was estimated from the amplification of reference gene primers within the assay. To quantify the absolute abundance of each unique TCRbeta CDR3 rearrangement, sequence reads were collapsed and filtered. For each sample, productive Simpson clonality was calculated as the square root of Simpson's diversity index across productive rearrangements. TCRdb's version of the immuneACCESS table is confined to in-frame rearrangements and falls short of the full clone set. An unresolved V gene accounts for under half of the shortfall where checked; the remainder is of unknown origin. That table furnishes V, J and clone size, whereas the DNA furnished D and trimming. The table for this sample lists about 46,000 clones; about four fifths of them were counted only once. 5.5% to 7.5% of the sample rests with the top ten.

Collaborating institutions collected whole blood in K2EDTA tubes following their own protocols. For TCRbeta analysis, collaborator samples were shipped as frozen whole blood, as isolated PBMCs, or as DNA extracted from either sample type. The CDR3 runs 16 residues from the cysteine to the phenylalanine. Only CDR3 DNA is held: 48 bases, read in frame from base 1. From the germline V gene, CDR1 is KGHSH and CDR2 is LQKENI. The germline V end is reduced by 6 bases and the J end by 0 bases; junction bases left unmatched: 10. As for this clone: Its antigen target is currently unknown. No quality values exist for individual bases; no much larger clone is one base distant.

Sequencing was carried out using peripheral blood. The receptor was derived from a woman at least 80 years old with acute or convalescent COVID-19. The sequence joins TRBV18 to TRBJ2-5; 7 of the junction bases match TRBD2. The bases are TGTGCCAGCTCCCCTATTGGCGGGGGTTACCAAGAGACCCAGTACTTC. Its product reads: CASSPIGGGYQETQYF. When the CDR3 is completed using the reference TRBV18 and TRBJ2-5 genes on either side, the full variable domain is NAGVMQNPRHLVRRRGQEARLRCSPMKGHSHVYWYRQLPEEGLKFMVYLQKENIIDESGMPKERFSAEFPKEGPSILRIQQVVRGDSAAYFCASSPIGGGYQETQYFGPGTRLLVL.